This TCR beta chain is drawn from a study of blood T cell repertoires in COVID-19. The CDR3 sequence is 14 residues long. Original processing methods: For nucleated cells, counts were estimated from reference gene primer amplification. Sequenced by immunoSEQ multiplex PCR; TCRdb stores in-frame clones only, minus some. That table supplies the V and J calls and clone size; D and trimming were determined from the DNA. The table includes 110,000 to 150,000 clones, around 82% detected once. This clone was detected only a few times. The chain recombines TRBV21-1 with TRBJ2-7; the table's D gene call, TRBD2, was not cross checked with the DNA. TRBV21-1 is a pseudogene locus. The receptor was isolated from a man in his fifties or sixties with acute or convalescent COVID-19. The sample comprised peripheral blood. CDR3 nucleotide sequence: TGTGCCAGCACCCCCCGTGGGTCGGGGGACGAGCAGTACTTC. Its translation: CASTPRGSGDEQYF.